The 14 T cell receptor beta chains in this list originate from one sample, sequenced in a study of radiotherapy plus CTLA-4 blockade in lung cancer listed by TCRdb under 2018. Library generation was performed with the immunoSEQ multiplex PCR assay. The clones in this table, taken by TCRdb from immuneACCESS, are in-frame only. Not every clone is retained; where verified, under half of the shortfall comes from an unresolved V gene, and the cause of the rest is unknown. This sample has around 95,000 clones in its table, and 83% of those were observed once. Clones ranked in the top ten supply roughly 0.84% of the sample. The sequenced sample was peripheral blood, obtained from a patient treated with radiotherapy plus ipilimumab. These receptors were obtained from a human donor with non-small cell lung cancer who had stable disease on radiotherapy plus ipilimumab.

This clone was observed a few times. The chain is built from TRBV7-6 and TRBJ1-3; no clear D gene. V lost 6 bases and J 4 bases, leaving 13 bases between the germline ends. The CDR3 is 14 residues long. From germline, CDR1 is SGHVS and CDR2 FNYEAQ. The CDR3 region has the DNA TGTGCCAGCAGAATGGACGTGGCGGGAAACACCATATATTTT. Residues: CASRMDVAGNTIYF. Combining the CDR3 with reference TRBV7-6 and TRBJ1-3 gives the whole variable domain GAGVSQSPRYKVTKRGQDVALRCDPISGHVSLYWYRQALGQGPEFLTYFNYEAQQDKSGLPNDRFSAERPEGSISTLTIQRTEQRDSAMYRCASRMDVAGNTIYFGEGSWLTVV.

This clone was recorded a few times. The genes are TRBV14 and TRBJ2-1; D is ambiguous. Germline CDR1 reads SGHDN; CDR2 reads FVKESK. V lost 0 bases and J 10 bases, leaving 10 bases between the germline ends. The CDR3 loop spans 13 amino acids. This CDR3 is CASSQEKWWEQFF. The CDR3 coding sequence is TGTGCCAGCAGCCAAGAAAAGTGGTGGGAGCAGTTCTTC.

This sequence joins TRBV5-1 and TRBJ1-1; no clear D. The CDR3 is 16 amino acids. Deletions cut 0 bases from V and 4 bases from J, with 16 bases between. The V gene's germline CDR1 is SGHRS and CDR2 YFSETQ. The chain's CDR3 is CASSLAMRVVGTEAFF. The CDR3 DNA follows: TGCGCCAGCAGCTTGGCAATGAGAGTTGTTGGCACTGAAGCTTTCTTT.

This chain links TRBV7-3 with TRBJ2-3; no clear D gene. V lost 6 bases and J 5 bases, leaving 12 bases between the germline ends. Germline lookup yields CDR1 SGHTA and CDR2 FQGTGA. There are 13 residues in the CDR3. CDR3 protein: CASRPFSGDTQYF. CDR3 nucleotides: TGTGCCAGCAGGCCCTTTAGTGGAGATACGCAGTATTTT. Variable domain in full (rest from reference TRBV7-3 and TRBJ2-3): GAGVSQTPSNKVTEKGKYVELRCDPISGHTALYWYRQSLGQGPEFLIYFQGTGAADDSGLPNDRFFAVRPEGSVSTLKIQRTERGDSAVYLCASRPFSGDTQYFGPGTRLTVL.

Notes on this clone: Sequence at one end of the junction differs from germline and may be a read error. The chain couples TRBV6-1 to TRBJ2-7; possible D gene TRBD1, 6 bases. CDR1 and CDR2 from the germline V gene are MNHNS and SASEGT. CDR3 size: 14 residues. The CDR3 reads CASSDAGTSYEGDF. CDR3 nucleotide sequence: TGTGCCAGCAGTGATGCAGGTACCTCCTACGAGGGGGACTTC.

This chain links TRBV11-1 with TRBJ1-4; D might be TRBD1 (5 bases). This CDR3 has 14 residues. Per the germline V gene, CDR1 is SGHAT and CDR2 is FQDESV (reference sequence). V dropped 5 bases and J dropped 7 bases, with 14 bases sitting between them. CDR3 DNA: TGTGCCAGCAGCCGCATGGTGGGGACTGAAAAACTGTTTTTT. Its protein is CASSRMVGTEKLFF. The full variable domain, rest sourced from reference TRBV11-1 and TRBJ1-4, is EAEVAQSPRYKITEKSQAVAFWCDPISGHATLYWYRQILGQGPELLVQFQDESVVDDSQLPKDRFSAERLKGVDSTLKIQPAELGDSAMYLCASSRMVGTEKLFFGSGTQLSVL.

The table lists this clone with a count of one. The CDR3: CASSSGTGLREYF. DNA for the CDR3: TGTGCCAGCAGTTCCGGGACAGGCCTTCGGGAGTACTTC. This chain links TRBV27 with TRBJ2-7; 8 bases agree with TRBD1. The CDR3 totals 13 residues. Trimming removed 4 bases from V and 11 bases from J; junction bases left unmatched: 10. The germline V gene has CDR1 MNHEY and CDR2 SMNVEV (reference sequence).

Details on this clone: This specimen includes other DNA sequences encoding the same CDR3. The chain has TRBV5-1 and TRBJ2-3; TRBD2 matches at 9 bases. The germline V gene encodes CDR1 SGHRS and CDR2 YFSETQ. This CDR3 has 15 amino acids. J was trimmed by 2 bases and V by 8 bases; bases with no gene match: 9. The CDR3, as DNA: TGCGCCAGTAAACTGGCGGGGGGGACCACAGATACGCAGTATTTT. Translating it yields CASKLAGGTTDTQYF.

The chain links TRBV6-4 to TRBJ1-1; 10 bases are a match to TRBD1. The CDR3 is 17 residues long. The germline gives CDR1 MRHNA, CDR2 SNTAGT. V was clipped by 3 bases and J by 5 bases; unmatched bases: 12. The CDR3 nucleotides are TGTGCCAGCAGTGAGTTTAGACAGGGGGCGGGTGGGACTGAAGCTTTCTTT. Residues: CASSEFRQGAGGTEAFF.

The chain joins TRBV9 to TRBJ2-7; 11 bases are shared with TRBD2. J gave up 2 bases and V 0 bases, and 1 base lay outside the gene matches. Germline assignment: CDR1 SGDLS and CDR2 YYNGEE. CDR3 length: 15 amino acids. The CDR3 DNA is TGTGCCAGCAGCGTAGGTAGCGGGGGGGCCTACGAGCAGTACTTC. Residues: CASSVGSGGAYEQYF.

The chain is built from TRBV27 and TRBJ1-5; 9 positions match TRBD1. Germline-derived CDR1 and CDR2 are MNHEY and SMNVEV (reference sequence). Losses at the gene ends were 7 bases for V and 3 bases for J; bases not matched to a gene: 10. The CDR3 runs 16 residues. The CDR3 loop reads CASTLTGGKNNQPQHF. DNA for the CDR3: TGTGCCAGCACCTTGACAGGGGGTAAGAACAATCAGCCCCAGCATTTT.

The J gene is TRBJ2-1, the V gene TRBV7-8; D could derive from TRBD1 or TRBD2 (5 bases each). CDR1 is SGHVS and CDR2 is FQNEAQ in the germline V gene. This CDR3 has 14 residues. V gave up 2 bases and J gave up 3 bases, with 8 bases separating them. CDR3 sequence reads: CASSLRDGYNEQFF. CDR3 in DNA: TGTGCCAGCAGCTTAAGGGACGGCTACAATGAGCAGTTCTTC.

The V call is TRBV14, the J call TRBJ2-7; D unresolved. CDR1 and CDR2 from the germline V gene are SGHDN and FVKESK. Trimming took 0 bases from V and 2 from J, leaving 5 bases between them. The CDR3 has 13 residues. The CDR3 reads CASSQDTTYEQYF. The DNA for the CDR3 is TGTGCCAGCAGCCAAGACACAACCTACGAGCAGTACTTC.

The chain carries TRBV10-1 and TRBJ2-1; D gene uncertain. The germline V gene encodes CDR1 WNHNN and CDR2 SYGVQD (reference sequence). CDR3 length equals 16 residues. V lost 7 bases, J lost 0 bases, and 16 bases lay in between. As DNA, the CDR3 is TGCGCCAGCAACAGACCGGTACCCGTCTCCTACAATGAGCAGTTCTTC. Translated, it gives CASNRPVPVSYNEQFF.